Below, 28 T cell receptor beta chains from the same sample are listed, as sequenced in a study of blood T cell repertoires in COVID-19. The assay was immunoSEQ multiplex PCR, and TCRdb's table has in-frame clones only and misses some. In the table there are hundreds of thousands of clones, around 90% of which are singletons. Sequenced material: PBMCs or T cells enriched from blood (not recorded which). These receptors originate from a man under 40 who had been exposed to COVID-19.

CDR3 sequence: CASSVGNSGGQETQYF. DNA of the CDR3: TGTGCCAGCAGCGTAGGAAATAGCGGGGGTCAAGAGACCCAGTACTTC. This chain connects TRBV9 to TRBJ2-5; 9 bases map to TRBD2. This CDR3 comprises 16 residues. Germline assignment: CDR1 SGDLS and CDR2 YYNGEE. Trimming at V came to 0 bases and at J to 2 bases, leaving 5 bases not matched to a gene.

The rearrangement joins TRBV18 to TRBJ2-5, with 13 bases aligning to TRBD2. V lost 6 bases to trimming and J lost 3 bases; unmatched junction nucleotides: 4. The V gene's germline CDR1 is KGHSH and CDR2 LQKENI. CDR3 length equals 15 residues. The CDR3 reads CASSWTSGGEETQYF. CDR3 DNA: TGTGCCAGCTCGTGGACTAGCGGGGGTGAAGAGACCCAGTACTTC.

The chain recombines TRBV10-3 with TRBJ2-3, with a tentative D call TRBD2 (6 bases). Trimming pared 9 bases from V and 6 bases from J, leaving 22 bases between. Germline V gene data show CDR1 as ENHRY and CDR2 as SYGVKD. The CDR3 is 15 residues long. The DNA of the CDR3 is TGTGCCATAAAAATAGGGACTGGGGGTTGGGATACGCAGTATTTT. Translation gives CAIKIGTGGWDTQYF.

This chain joins TRBV9 and TRBJ2-3; TRBD2 is a possible D gene (6 bases). The length of the CDR3 is 17 residues. Germline-derived CDR1 and CDR2 are SGDLS and YYNGEE. With 0 bases removed from V and 3 bases from J, the gap between germline ends came to 17 bases. The CDR3 loop reads CASSVGAGRSTTDTQYF. CDR3 bases: TGTGCCAGCAGCGTAGGTGCGGGGCGCTCAACAACAGATACGCAGTATTTT.

The rearrangement links TRBV5-1 to TRBJ1-4; D not resolved. Germline assignment: CDR1 SGHRS and CDR2 YFSETQ. The germline V and J ends were trimmed by 5 bases and 4 bases, with 3 bases remaining between them. This CDR3 has 11 amino acids. The CDR3: CASRSNEKLFF. Written as DNA, the CDR3 is TGCGCCAGCAGGAGTAATGAAAAACTGTTTTTT. Drawing the rest from reference TRBV5-1 and TRBJ1-4, the complete variable domain is KAGVTQTPRYLIKTRGQQVTLSCSPISGHRSVSWYQQTPGQGLQFLFEYFSETQRNKGNFPGRFSGRQFSNSRSEMNVSTLELGDSALYLCASRSNEKLFFGSGTQLSVL.

This clone was recorded once. DNA of the CDR3: TGTGCCAGCAGCTCGACAGGGGGAACTAATGAAAAACTGTTTTTT. The encoded protein is CASSSTGGTNEKLFF. V and J are TRBV3-1 (or the pseudogene TRBV3-2) and TRBJ1-4, with 9 bases aligning to TRBD1. Per the germline V gene, CDR1 is LGHDT and CDR2 is YNNKEL (reference sequence). This CDR3 region has 15 residues. The ends lost 5 bases at V and 1 base at J; junction bases unmatched: 2.

Of note for this clone: Distinct nucleotide sequences in the sample also encode this CDR3. V gene TRBV5-1 combines with J gene TRBJ2-3, with 16 bases lining up with TRBD2. Germline values: CDR1 SGHRS, CDR2 YFSETQ. The V and J ends lost 0 bases and 4 bases, in that order; junction bases with no gene match: 2. This CDR3 has 17 amino acids. The CDR3: CASSLAGLAGGPDTQYF. CDR3 coding DNA: TGCGCCAGCAGCTTGGCGGGACTAGCGGGGGGGCCAGATACGCAGTATTTT.

As DNA, the CDR3 is TGTGCCAGCAGCCAAGCTAGGGGTAGCAATCAGCCCCAGCATTTT. Translated: CASSQARGSNQPQHF. The V gene is TRBV3-1 (or the pseudogene TRBV3-2), the J gene TRBJ1-5, with a tentative D call TRBD1 (5 bases). V was trimmed by 1 base and J by 0 bases, leaving 7 bases between them. Germline V gene sequence: CDR1 LGHDT, CDR2 YNNKEL (reference sequence). The CDR3 spans 15 residues.

In this sample, this clone turned up once. J is TRBJ2-2 and V is TRBV21-1; TRBD2, the D gene given by the table, was not confirmed from the DNA. TRBV21-1 is a listed pseudogene. The CDR3 extends over 15 amino acids. This chain's CDR3 is CASISFLLHTGELFF. In DNA form, the CDR3 reads TGTGCCAGCATCTCCTTCCTACTCCACACCGGGGAGCTGTTTTTT.

The sample holds one count of this clone. V and J are TRBV5-1 and TRBJ1-2, with D possibly matching TRBD1 (6 bases). The CDR3 spans 13 residues. Per the germline V gene, CDR1 is SGHRS and CDR2 is YFSETQ. V was pared by 4 bases and J by 6 bases, with 13 bases between. The DNA for the CDR3 is TGCGCCAGCAGCCTAGGACAGTTGGATGGCTACACCTTC. Translated: CASSLGQLDGYTF.

This chain connects TRBV25-1 to TRBJ1-4; D gene uncertain. Trimming took 3 bases from V and 7 from J, leaving 15 bases between them. The V gene's germline CDR1 is MGHDK and CDR2 SYGVNS. The CDR3 is 15 amino acids. The CDR3 DNA reads as TGTGCCAGCAGTGATGGGCGGACGGGAGTTGAAAAACTGTTTTTT. It specifies CASSDGRTGVEKLFF.

The chain combines TRBV19 with TRBJ1-2; TRBD1 might be the D (6 bases). The CDR3 sequence is 11 residues long. Trimming removed 7 bases at V and 3 bases at J, with 6 bases between. CDR1 and CDR2 (germline): LNHDA, SQIVND (reference sequence). CDR3: CASTGDYGYTF. The DNA of the CDR3 is TGTGCCAGTACAGGGGACTATGGCTACACCTTC.

This sequence joins TRBV4-2 and TRBJ2-7, with TRBD1 matching over 8 bases. This CDR3 comprises 15 residues. Germline V gene lookup returns CDR1 LGHNA and CDR2 YNFKEQ. J lost 5 bases, V lost 6 bases, and 12 bases had no gene match. The CDR3 loop is CASRPTSGQVHEQYF. CDR3 nucleotide sequence: TGTGCCAGCAGACCTACTTCGGGACAGGTCCACGAGCAGTACTTC.

This clone has more than one count but fewer than ten. The CDR3 DNA is TGTGCCAGCAGCTCCCTATGGGACAGGGGTCCCGAGCAGTACTTC. This gives the protein CASSSLWDRGPEQYF. J is TRBJ2-7 and V is TRBV11-2, with TRBD1 matching 10 bases. Germline trimming cut 4 bases from V and 6 bases from J; bases unmatched to any gene: 9. The CDR3 totals 15 residues. The V gene's germline CDR1 is SGHAT and CDR2 FQNNGV.

This chain joins TRBV6-5 and TRBJ2-6; possibly TRBD1 for D (5 bases). Germline loops: CDR1 MNHEY, CDR2 SVGAGI. V lost 4 bases to trimming and J lost 0 bases, with 7 bases between them. CDR3 size: 15 residues. As DNA, the CDR3 is TGTGCCAGCAGTTTCGACAGCTCTGGGGCCAACGTCCTGACTTTC. Amino acid sequence: CASSFDSSGANVLTF.

This clone was counted a few times. The chain is built from TRBV10-3 and TRBJ1-2, with D perhaps matching TRBD1 (5 bases). Looked up from germline, CDR1 is ENHRY and CDR2 is SYGVKD. The V end was cut by 5 bases, the J end by 4 bases, with 11 bases between. The CDR3 sequence is 13 residues long. The CDR3 DNA is TGTGCCATCAGTCCTCAACAGGCCTATGGCTACACCTTC. Residues: CAISPQQAYGYTF.

The CDR3 DNA follows: TGTGCCAGCCCGACTATTCGGGCGTCTGGGGCCAACGTCCTGACTTTC. Encoded protein: CASPTIRASGANVLTF. The chain recombines TRBV28 with TRBJ2-6; maybe TRBD2 (5 bases). Germline values: CDR1 MDHEN, CDR2 SYDVKM. V lost 8 bases, J lost 1 base, and 15 bases lay in between. The CDR3 totals 16 residues.

J is TRBJ1-1 and V is TRBV19, with D perhaps matching TRBD1 (5 bases). Germline V gives CDR1 LNHDA, CDR2 SQIVND (reference sequence). Trimming took 0 bases from V and 5 from J, leaving 10 bases between them. The CDR3 contains 14 residues. This CDR3 is CASSIEGVGTEAFF. The CDR3 coding sequence is TGTGCCAGTAGTATAGAAGGGGTGGGAACTGAAGCTTTCTTT.

The J gene is TRBJ2-7, the V gene TRBV24-1, with TRBD1 matching 7 bases. V was clipped by 5 bases and J by 10 bases; unmatched bases: 16. This CDR3 has 15 amino acids. CDR1 and CDR2 (germline): KGHDR, SFDVKD. CDR3 in amino acids: CATSGGFLQGTSQYF. Written as DNA, the CDR3 is TGTGCCACCAGTGGCGGCTTCCTACAGGGGACCTCACAGTACTTC.

This clone was recorded a few times. The chain is built from TRBV29-1 and TRBJ1-4; 9 bases agree with TRBD1. V lost 1 base, J lost 10 bases, and 7 bases stayed unmatched. Looked up from germline, CDR1 is SQVTM and CDR2 is ANQGSEA. This CDR3 is 14 amino acids long. CDR3 sequence reads: CSVEARQGVVKLFF. DNA of the CDR3: TGCAGCGTTGAAGCTCGACAGGGGGTTGTAAAACTGTTTTTT.

The chain combines TRBV9 with TRBJ1-4; 7 nucleotides agree with TRBD1. The CDR3 length is 15 residues. Germline CDR1 reads SGDLS; CDR2 reads YYNGEE. The V segment lost 1 base and the J segment 3 bases; nucleotides outside the gene matches: 3. CDR3 bases: TGTGCCAGCAGCGTAAGACAGGGCCCTAATGAAAAACTGTTTTTT. It codes for CASSVRQGPNEKLFF. The whole variable domain, filled in from reference TRBV9 and TRBJ1-4, reads DSGVTQTPKHLITATGQRVTLRCSPRSGDLSVYWYQQSLDQGLQFLIQYYNGEERAKGNILERFSAQQFPDLHSELNLSSLELGDSALYFCASSVRQGPNEKLFFGSGTQLSVL.

This CDR3 reads CASSPRGLGGPEAFF. The CDR3 DNA reads as TGTGCCAGCTCACCGAGGGGCCTGGGGGGGCCTGAAGCTTTCTTT. V and J are TRBV18 and TRBJ1-1; weak D call: TRBD1 (6 bases). CDR3 length: 15 amino acids. Germline assignment: CDR1 KGHSH and CDR2 LQKENI. Trimming removed 3 bases from V and 6 bases from J, with 17 bases in between.

Written as DNA, the CDR3 is TGCGCCAGCAGTCCTCCCACAGGGCGAGGGGCCAACGTCCTGACTTTC. This encodes CASSPPTGRGANVLTF. The rearrangement links TRBV5-1 to TRBJ2-6; TRBD1 is a possible D gene (6 bases). Germline CDR1 SGHRS, CDR2 YFSETQ. The CDR3 covers 16 residues. V lost 5 bases, J lost 4 bases, and 16 bases lay in between.

J is TRBJ2-3 and V is TRBV4-1; TRBD1 might be the D (6 bases). The ends were cut back, 9 bases at V and 1 base at J, with 14 bases in the middle. From germline, CDR1 is MGHRA and CDR2 YSYEKL. This CDR3 region has 14 residues. CDR3 nucleotide sequence: TGCGCCAGACCCCAGGGGCTTGGCACAGATACGCAGTATTTT. Its protein product is CARPQGLGTDTQYF.

This chain connects TRBV4-3 to TRBJ1-2, with 7 bases matching TRBD1. In germline, CDR1 is LGHNA, CDR2 YSLEER. The CDR3 consists of 15 residues. Unmatched junction bases numbered 10, after V lost 4 bases and J lost 5 bases. CDR3 sequence: CASSRTGQVSYGYTF. The DNA for the CDR3 is TGCGCCAGCAGCCGAACCGGACAGGTGTCTTATGGCTACACCTTC.

The V and J genes are TRBV6-1 and TRBJ1-2; no reliable D call. V shed 2 bases and J shed 2 bases, with 9 bases lying between them. This CDR3 region has 14 residues. CDR1 MNHNS and CDR2 SASEGT come from the germline V gene. The CDR3 DNA reads as TGTGCCAGCAGTGAATCCGACGGGAACTATGGCTACACCTTC. Translation gives CASSESDGNYGYTF.

J is TRBJ1-2 and V is TRBV7-2, with 7 bases fitting TRBD1. Germline lookup yields CDR1 SGHTA and CDR2 FQGNSA. CDR3 size: 13 residues. V shed 8 bases, J shed 6 bases, and the junction held 9 bases outside the gene matches. The DNA for the CDR3 is TGTGCCAGCCGAGGAGGGGGCGCACATGGCTACACCTTC. Its translation: CASRGGGAHGYTF.

The chain employs TRBV5-4 and TRBJ2-7; D possibly corresponds to TRBD1 (5 bases). The CDR3 length is 14 residues. The germline CDR1 and CDR2 sequences are SGHNT and YYREEE (reference sequence). Deletions cut 2 bases from V and 3 bases from J, with 12 bases between. The CDR3 here is CASSLFTGDYEQYF. CDR3 in DNA: TGTGCCAGCAGCTTATTTACAGGAGACTACGAGCAGTACTTC.